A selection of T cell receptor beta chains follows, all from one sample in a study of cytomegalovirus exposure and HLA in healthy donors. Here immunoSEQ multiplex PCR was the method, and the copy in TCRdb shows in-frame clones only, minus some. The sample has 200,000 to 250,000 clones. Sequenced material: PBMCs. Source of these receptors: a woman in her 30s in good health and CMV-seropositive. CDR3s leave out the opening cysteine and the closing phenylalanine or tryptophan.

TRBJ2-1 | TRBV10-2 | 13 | ASSQTSGGVNEQF
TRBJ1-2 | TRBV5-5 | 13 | ASSPGTIANYGYT
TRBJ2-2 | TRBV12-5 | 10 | ASGVRTGELF
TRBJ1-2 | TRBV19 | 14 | ASSIGGGPPNYGYT
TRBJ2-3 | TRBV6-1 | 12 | ASLDRGLTDTQY
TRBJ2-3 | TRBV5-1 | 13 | ASSPPRGNTDTQY
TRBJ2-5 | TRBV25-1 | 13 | ASSKRLAGKETQY
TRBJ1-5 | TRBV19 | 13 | ASSLEQGANQPQH
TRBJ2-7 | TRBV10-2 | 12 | ASTSSGYSYEQY
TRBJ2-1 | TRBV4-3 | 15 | ASRFELAGGPWDEQF
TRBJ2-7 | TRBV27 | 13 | ASSTYQGDAYEQY
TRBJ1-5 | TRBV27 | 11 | ASSLKGRQPQH
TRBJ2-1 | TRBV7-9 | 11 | ASSLREYNEQF
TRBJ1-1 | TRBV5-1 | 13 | ASSSAGGGQTEAF
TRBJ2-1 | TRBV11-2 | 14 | ASSLLAVRLYNEQF
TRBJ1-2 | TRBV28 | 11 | AAVSGANYGYT
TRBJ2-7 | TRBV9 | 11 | ASSVGRSGEQY
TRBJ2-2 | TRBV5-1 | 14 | ASSLSRVGDTGELF
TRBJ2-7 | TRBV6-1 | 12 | ASTGLGAANEQY
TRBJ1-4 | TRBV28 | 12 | ASSSLPNGEKLF
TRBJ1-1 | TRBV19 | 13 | ASSKNGRVNTEAF
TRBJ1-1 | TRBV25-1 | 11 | ASNRDRGTEAF
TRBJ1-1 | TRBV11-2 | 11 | ASSLRQNTEAF
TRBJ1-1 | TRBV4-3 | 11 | ASSPGGSGGAF
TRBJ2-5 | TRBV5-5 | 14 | ASSRGDRANGETQY
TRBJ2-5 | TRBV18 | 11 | ASSPFNQETQY
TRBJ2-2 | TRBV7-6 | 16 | ASSRSMSSGSNTGELF
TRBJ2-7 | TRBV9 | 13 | ASSVAGQGNYEQY
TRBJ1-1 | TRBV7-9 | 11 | ASRGQGNTEAF
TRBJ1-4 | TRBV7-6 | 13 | ASSLDRAFNEKLF
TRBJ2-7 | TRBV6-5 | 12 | ASSRDRGLYEQY
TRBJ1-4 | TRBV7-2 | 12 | ASSLGGHEEKLF
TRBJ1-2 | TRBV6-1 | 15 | ASSEYGESDSNYGYT
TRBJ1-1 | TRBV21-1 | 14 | ASSPRTGKMNTEAF
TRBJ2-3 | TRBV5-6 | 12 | ASRGSGREDTQY
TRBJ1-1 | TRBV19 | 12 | ASSMADRVGEAF
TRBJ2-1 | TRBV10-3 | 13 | AIRRTNGRINEQF
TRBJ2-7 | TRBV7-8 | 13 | ASSLVAGLTYEQY
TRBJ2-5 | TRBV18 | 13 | ASSPFTGPQETQY
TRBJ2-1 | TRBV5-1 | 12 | ASSPGGEYNEQF
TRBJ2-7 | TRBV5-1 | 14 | ASSSDRGLTFYEQY
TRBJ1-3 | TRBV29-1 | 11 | SVGQGTGNTIY
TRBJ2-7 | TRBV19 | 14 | ASSISGTRGAYEQY
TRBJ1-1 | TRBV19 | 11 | ASRAGMNTEAF
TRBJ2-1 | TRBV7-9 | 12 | ASSRGTGYNEQF
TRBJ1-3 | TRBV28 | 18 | ASSPPGESIVHSSGNTIY
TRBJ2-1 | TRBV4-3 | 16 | ASSQVKTSGGTYNEQF
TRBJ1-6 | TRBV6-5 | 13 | ASSPRDRDNSPLH
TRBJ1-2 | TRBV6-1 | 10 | ASTGAYYGYT
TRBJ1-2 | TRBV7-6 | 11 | ASSEDRGAGYT
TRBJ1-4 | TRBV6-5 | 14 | ASSYTGTMTNEKLF
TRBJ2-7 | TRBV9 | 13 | ASSVAPSGSYEQY
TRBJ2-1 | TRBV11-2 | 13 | ASSYRIRPVREQF
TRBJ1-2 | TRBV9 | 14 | ASSTHAGAPYYGYT
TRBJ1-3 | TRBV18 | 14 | ASSPIQTGSGNTIY